The T cell receptor (beta chain) under discussion was sequenced for a study of blood T cell repertoires in COVID-19. Across the whole study: The origin of the acute and convalescent COVID-19 samples was the United States, Italy and Spain. From T cells, B-cell-depleted T cells, or PBMCs came the material, which was cDNA or gDNA.

Under the authors' procedure: Amplification of reference gene primers was used by the study to estimate nucleated cell counts. Using immunoSEQ multiplex PCR, the repertoire was profiled, and TCRdb retains in-frame clones only, with some absent. That table is the source of V, J and clone size, and D and trimming were worked out from the DNA. Of about 13,000 clones detected, 75% to 90% appear once; the ten largest clones hold about 51%. CDR1 SQVTM and CDR2 ANQGSEA come from the germline V gene. The CDR3 consists of 12 residues. Deletions cut 7 bases from V and 1 base from J, with 10 bases between. Sequencing input: peripheral blood. This rearrangement joins TRBV29-1 to TRBJ2-5; D is unclear. The clonotype comes from an elderly man with acute or convalescent COVID-19. Here the CDR3 reads CSGGVSQETQYF. In DNA form, the CDR3 reads TGCAGCGGCGGTGTCAGCCAAGAGACCCAGTACTTC.